The 10 T cell receptor beta chains below all came from one sample that was sequenced in a study of OX40 agonist ivuxolimab in advanced cancers. Clones were read by immunoSEQ multiplex PCR, and TCRdb kept only the in-frame ones, dropping some. The sample contains some 59,000 clones, approximately 90% of which appear only once. The starting material was CD4+ or CD8+ T cells sorted from blood, obtained in a trial of the OX40 agonist ivuxolimab. These receptors were taken from an adult with an advanced solid tumor such as melanoma, head and neck, liver or kidney cancer.

The chain couples TRBV6-5 to TRBJ2-1; TRBD2 matches 10 bases. The CDR3 extends over 15 amino acids. Germline CDR1 and CDR2: MNHEY and SVGAGI. J lost 9 bases, V lost 5 bases, and 10 bases had no gene match. This CDR3 reads CASSNGASGSSEQFF. The CDR3, as DNA: TGTGCCAGCAGTAATGGGGCTAGCGGGAGCAGTGAGCAGTTCTTC.

The V and J genes are TRBV12-1 and TRBJ2-5; the table's D call, TRBD2, has no DNA check behind it. TRBV12-1 is designated a pseudogene. The CDR3 is 16 residues long. The CDR3 DNA sequence: TGTGCCAGCAGCCCAACCACCCGGGTTTACCAAGAGACCCAGTACTTC. Protein: CASSPTTRVYQETQYF.

The chain recombines TRBV4-2 with TRBJ1-3; tentative D call: TRBD1 (6 bases). V lost 5 bases, J lost 0 bases, and 8 bases lay in between. This CDR3 spans 14 amino acids. Germline V CDR1 and CDR2: LGHNA, YNFKEQ. The CDR3 nucleotides are TGTGCCAGCAGCAAACAGGGCTCTGGAAACACCATATATTTT. Amino acid sequence: CASSKQGSGNTIYF.

This clone was counted only a few times. This chain links TRBV2 with TRBJ2-2, with D unresolved. Looked up from germline, CDR1 is SNHLY and CDR2 is FYNNEI. This CDR3 comprises 14 residues. V was clipped by 6 bases and J by 1 base, with 9 bases between them. Here the CDR3 reads CASSAERNTGELFF. The CDR3, as DNA: TGTGCCAGCAGCGCGGAGAGGAACACCGGGGAGCTGTTTTTT. The full variable domain, in which reference TRBV2 and TRBJ2-2 provide the parts outside the CDR3, is EPEVTQTPSHQVTQMGQEVILRCVPISNHLYFYWYRQILGQKVEFLVSFYNNEISEKSEIFDDQFSVERPDGSNFTLKIRSTKLEDSAMYFCASSAERNTGELFFGEGSRLTVL.

The chain recombines TRBV19 with TRBJ1-6, with D hard to call. Germline CDR1 is LNHDA and CDR2 is SQIVND (reference sequence). The CDR3 loop spans 13 amino acids. Trimming stripped 3 bases from V and 11 bases from J, with 11 bases between. The CDR3 nucleotides are TGTGCCAGTAGTATTGACGCTGGGACACCCCTCCACTTT. Translating it yields CASSIDAGTPLHF.

J is TRBJ2-7 and V is TRBV7-9, with D unclear. Per the germline V gene, CDR1 is SEHNR and CDR2 is FQNEAQ (reference sequence). Trimming shortened V by 3 bases and J by 2 bases, and 11 bases separated the two germline ends. The CDR3 has 14 amino acids. This CDR3 reads CASSFSGGAYEQYF. In nucleotides, the CDR3 is TGTGCCAGCAGCTTTAGTGGCGGAGCCTACGAGCAGTACTTC.

This sequence joins TRBV19 and TRBJ2-3; 10 bases are shared with TRBD2. From germline, CDR1 is LNHDA and CDR2 SQIVND (reference sequence). This CDR3 comprises 15 residues. V shed 5 bases and J 5 bases; nucleotides not matched to a gene: 7. CDR3 in DNA: TGTGCCAGTAGTCTAAGCGGGAGGGTTGGAGATACGCAGTATTTT. Amino acids: CASSLSGRVGDTQYF. The full variable domain, rest sourced from reference TRBV19 and TRBJ2-3, is DGGITQSPKYLFRKEGQNVTLSCEQNLNHDAMYWYRQDPGQGLRLIYYSQIVNDFQKGDIAEGYSVSREKKESFPLTVTSAQKNPTAFYLCASSLSGRVGDTQYFGPGTRLTVL.

The chain links TRBV6-6 to TRBJ1-4; TRBD1 aligns across 9 bases. CDR3 length: 14 residues. The germline CDR1 and CDR2 sequences are MNHNY and SVGAGI (reference sequence). Trimming cost V 8 bases and J 7 bases; bases outside gene matches: 8. The CDR3 loop reads CASLQGTGSEKLFF. Written as DNA, the CDR3 is TGTGCCAGCCTACAAGGGACAGGGAGTGAAAAACTGTTTTTT.

This chain uses TRBV6-1 with TRBJ1-1, with 9 bases that match TRBD1. The germline V gene has CDR1 MNHNS and CDR2 SASEGT. The CDR3 spans 13 residues. Losses at the gene ends were 6 bases for V and 5 bases for J; bases not matched to a gene: 4. CDR3 sequence reads: CASSGQGRTEAFF. In DNA, the CDR3 is TGTGCCAGCAGCGGACAGGGGCGAACTGAAGCTTTCTTT.

This rearrangement joins TRBV28 to TRBJ1-3, with D uncertain. The germline V gene has CDR1 MDHEN and CDR2 SYDVKM. V shed 2 bases and J shed 0 bases, with 11 bases lying between them. The CDR3 runs to 16 residues. CDR3 sequence (DNA): TGTGCCAGCAGTTTAGAATCAGGAAGCTCTGGAAACACCATATATTTT. The encoded protein is CASSLESGSSGNTIYF.